Sequencing of this T cell receptor (beta chain) was carried out in a study of human T cells and chemical hapten exposure. Time point specified: patch test 3, about 24 weeks after DPC sensitization. Treatment here: therapeutic diphenylcyclopropenone sensitization with weekly scalp DPC. Ahead of each patch test application, blood was drawn. Participating donors were patients with alopecia, aged 18 to 70 years, considered appropriate candidates for DPC. The library tagged individual cDNA molecules with unique molecular identifiers. TCRdb reprocessed the RACE reads with MiXCR, giving one entry per CDR3 protein. The sample includes about 76,000 distinct CDR3 sequences, 10% to 15% seen only once; the top ten take around 5.8%. The CDR3 is made up of 12 amino acids. Germline CDR1 and CDR2: SGHTA and FQGTGA. The V and J ends lost 5 bases and 8 bases respectively, with 10 bases between them.

The material sequenced was whole blood, taken in connection with sensitization to the hapten diphenylcyclopropenone (DPC). The sequence came from a woman aged 45-60 years with alopecia areata. Some clones in this sample may be carry-over from other donors' samples. The chain recombines TRBV7-3 with TRBJ2-1; D is possibly TRBD1 (6 bases). The CDR3 DNA follows: TGTGCCAGCAGCAAACAGGGCTATGAGCAGTTCTTC. The encoded protein is CASSKQGYEQFF. Full variable domain (outside the CDR3, taken from reference TRBV7-3 and TRBJ2-1): GAGVSQTPSNKVTEKGKYVELRCDPISGHTALYWYRQSLGQGPEFLIYFQGTGAADDSGLPNDRFFAVRPEGSVSTLKIQRTERGDSAVYLCASSKQGYEQFFGPGTRLTVL.